This TCR beta chain was identified during a study of PD-L1 blockade in urothelial cancer. V gave up 4 bases and J gave up 2 bases, with 3 bases separating them. Germline assignment: CDR1 MNHEY and CDR2 SMNVEV (reference sequence). The CDR3 runs 11 residues. A note on this clone: Different DNA sequences within this sample yield the same CDR3.

TCRdb's table, derived via immunoSEQ multiplex PCR, lists solely in-frame clones and lacks some. The sample includes roughly 20,000 clones, nearly 90% of them seen just once. This TCR came from a woman aged 55-69 years with urothelial cancer. The chain is built from TRBV27 and TRBJ2-7; the D is unclear. The sample consisted of PBMCs, taken around atezolizumab (anti-PD-L1) treatment. The CDR3 here is CASSSTYEQYF. CDR3 in DNA: TGTGCCAGCAGTTCCACCTACGAGCAGTACTTC.